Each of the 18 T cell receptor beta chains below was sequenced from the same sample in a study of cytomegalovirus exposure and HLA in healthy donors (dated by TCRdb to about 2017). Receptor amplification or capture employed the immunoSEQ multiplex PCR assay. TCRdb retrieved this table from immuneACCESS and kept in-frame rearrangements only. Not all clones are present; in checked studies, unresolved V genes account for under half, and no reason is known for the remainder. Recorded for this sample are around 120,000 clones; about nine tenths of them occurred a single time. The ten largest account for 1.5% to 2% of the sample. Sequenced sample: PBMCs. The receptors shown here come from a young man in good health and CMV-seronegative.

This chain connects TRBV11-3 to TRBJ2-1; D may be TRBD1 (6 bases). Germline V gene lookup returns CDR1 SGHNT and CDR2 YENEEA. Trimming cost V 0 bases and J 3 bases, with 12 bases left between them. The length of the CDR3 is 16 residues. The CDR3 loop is CASSLEGGLSYNEQFF. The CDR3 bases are TGTGCCAGCAGCTTAGAAGGGGGATTAAGCTACAATGAGCAGTTCTTC.

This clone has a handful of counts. In DNA form, the CDR3 reads TGTGCCAGCAGCCCCGGACAGGGAAGGTGGGAGACCCAGTACTTC. The encoded protein is CASSPGQGRWETQYF. The chain carries TRBV14 and TRBJ2-5; the match to TRBD1 covers 8 bases. Germline loops: CDR1 SGHDN, CDR2 FVKESK. The trim removed 4 bases at V and 5 bases at J, leaving 9 bases unmatched. The CDR3 totals 15 residues. Using reference TRBV14 and TRBJ2-5 for the parts outside the CDR3, the full variable domain is EAGVTQFPSHSVIEKGQTVTLRCDPISGHDNLYWYRRVMGKEIKFLLHFVKESKQDESGMPNNRFLAERTGGTYSTLKVQPAELEDSGVYFCASSPGQGRWETQYFGPGTRLLVL.

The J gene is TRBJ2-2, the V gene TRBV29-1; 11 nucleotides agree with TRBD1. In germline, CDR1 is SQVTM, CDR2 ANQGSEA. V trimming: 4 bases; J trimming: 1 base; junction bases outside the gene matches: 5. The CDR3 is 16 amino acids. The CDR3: CSVVEGTGGNTGELFF. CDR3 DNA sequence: TGCAGCGTTGTTGAGGGGACAGGGGGGAACACCGGGGAGCTGTTTTTT.

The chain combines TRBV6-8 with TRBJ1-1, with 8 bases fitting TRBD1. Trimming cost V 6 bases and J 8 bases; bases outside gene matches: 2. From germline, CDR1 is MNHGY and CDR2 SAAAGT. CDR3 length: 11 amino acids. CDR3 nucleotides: TGTGCCAGCAGGAGGGACAGGGAAGCTTTCTTT. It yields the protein CASRRDREAFF.

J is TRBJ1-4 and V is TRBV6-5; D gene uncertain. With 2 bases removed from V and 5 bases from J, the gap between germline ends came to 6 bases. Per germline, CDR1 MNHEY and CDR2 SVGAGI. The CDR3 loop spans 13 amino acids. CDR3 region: CASSYDRNEKLFF. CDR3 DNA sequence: TGTGCCAGCAGTTACGATAGAAATGAAAAACTGTTTTTT.

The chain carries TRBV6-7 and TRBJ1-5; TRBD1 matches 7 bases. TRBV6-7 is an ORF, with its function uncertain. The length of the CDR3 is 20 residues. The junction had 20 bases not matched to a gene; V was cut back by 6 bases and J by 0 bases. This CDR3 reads CASRMDRRQGPSYSNQPQHF. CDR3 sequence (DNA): TGTGCCAGCAGGATGGACAGGCGGCAGGGACCGTCATATAGCAATCAGCCCCAGCATTTT.

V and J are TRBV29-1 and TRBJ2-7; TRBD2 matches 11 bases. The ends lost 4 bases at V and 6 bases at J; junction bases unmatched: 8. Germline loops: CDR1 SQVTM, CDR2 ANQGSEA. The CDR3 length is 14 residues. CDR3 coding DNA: TGCAGCGTTGCAACTAGCGGGAGTGTTAGCGAGCAGTACTTC. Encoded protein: CSVATSGSVSEQYF.

CDR3 bases: TGTGCCAGCAAGCCTCGGCGGAGAGACAATGAGCAGTTCTTC. Amino acids: CASKPRRRDNEQFF. The chain couples TRBV2 to TRBJ2-1; D is uncertain. Trimming stripped 7 bases from V and 5 bases from J, with 15 bases between. The CDR3 loop spans 14 amino acids. The germline CDR1 and CDR2 sequences are SNHLY and FYNNEI.

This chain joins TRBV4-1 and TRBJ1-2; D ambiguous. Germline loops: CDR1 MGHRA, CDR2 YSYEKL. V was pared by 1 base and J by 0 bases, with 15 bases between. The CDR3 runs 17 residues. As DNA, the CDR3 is TGCGCCAGCAGCCAAGGGCTCCAGATTATCGCTAACTATGGCTACACCTTC. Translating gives CASSQGLQIIANYGYTF.

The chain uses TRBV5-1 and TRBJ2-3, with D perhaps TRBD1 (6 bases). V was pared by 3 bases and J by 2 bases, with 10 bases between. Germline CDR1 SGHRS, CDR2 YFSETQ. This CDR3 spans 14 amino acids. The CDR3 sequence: CASSSGQHTDTQYF. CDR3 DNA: TGCGCCAGCAGCTCCGGACAGCACACAGATACGCAGTATTTT.

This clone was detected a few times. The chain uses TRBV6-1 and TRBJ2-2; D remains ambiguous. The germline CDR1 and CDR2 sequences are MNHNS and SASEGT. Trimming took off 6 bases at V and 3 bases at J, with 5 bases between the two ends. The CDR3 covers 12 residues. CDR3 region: CASSFYTGELFF. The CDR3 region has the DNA TGTGCCAGCAGCTTCTACACCGGGGAGCTGTTTTTT.

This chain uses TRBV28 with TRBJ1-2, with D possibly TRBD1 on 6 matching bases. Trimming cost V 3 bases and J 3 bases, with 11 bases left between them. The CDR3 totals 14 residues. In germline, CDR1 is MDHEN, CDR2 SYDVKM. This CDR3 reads CASSFIGGDYGYTF. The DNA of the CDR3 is TGTGCCAGCAGTTTTATAGGGGGGGACTATGGCTACACCTTC.

The CDR3 protein is CASSHRGQGVYGYTF. The DNA for the CDR3 is TGTGCCAGCAGCCACCGAGGACAGGGTGTCTATGGCTACACCTTC. The J gene is TRBJ1-2, the V gene TRBV11-2; 8 bases agree with TRBD1. Germline V gives CDR1 SGHAT, CDR2 FQNNGV. CDR3 length equals 15 residues. Trimming cost V 5 bases and J 4 bases; bases outside gene matches: 9.

CDR3 DNA sequence: TGTGCCAGCAGCTTGCCCCGGTTAGGGGGCGCGGAGACCCAGTACTTC. Amino acid sequence: CASSLPRLGGAETQYF. V and J are TRBV5-4 and TRBJ2-5, with TRBD1 identical over 7 bases. Germline V gene lookup returns CDR1 SGHNT and CDR2 YYREEE (reference sequence). V gave up 1 base and J gave up 5 bases; unmatched junction bases: 11. This CDR3 region has 16 residues.

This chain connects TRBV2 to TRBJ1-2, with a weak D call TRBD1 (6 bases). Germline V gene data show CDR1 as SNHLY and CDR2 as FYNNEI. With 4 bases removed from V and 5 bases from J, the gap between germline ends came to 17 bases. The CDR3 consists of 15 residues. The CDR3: CASSVLETGKYGYTF. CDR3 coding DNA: TGTGCCAGCAGTGTATTGGAGACAGGAAAGTATGGCTACACCTTC.

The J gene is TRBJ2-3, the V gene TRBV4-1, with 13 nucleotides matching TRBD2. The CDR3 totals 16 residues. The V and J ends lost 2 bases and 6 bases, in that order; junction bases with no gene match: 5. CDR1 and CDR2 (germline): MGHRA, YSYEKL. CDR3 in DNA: TGCGCCAGCAGCCAAACACTAGCGGGGGGGACCGATACGCAGTATTTT. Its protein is CASSQTLAGGTDTQYF.

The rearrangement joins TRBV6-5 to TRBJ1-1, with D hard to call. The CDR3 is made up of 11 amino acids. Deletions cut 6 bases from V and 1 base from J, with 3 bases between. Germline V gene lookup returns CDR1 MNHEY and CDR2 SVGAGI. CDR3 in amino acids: CASRANTEAFF. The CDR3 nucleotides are TGTGCCAGCAGAGCGAACACTGAAGCTTTCTTT.

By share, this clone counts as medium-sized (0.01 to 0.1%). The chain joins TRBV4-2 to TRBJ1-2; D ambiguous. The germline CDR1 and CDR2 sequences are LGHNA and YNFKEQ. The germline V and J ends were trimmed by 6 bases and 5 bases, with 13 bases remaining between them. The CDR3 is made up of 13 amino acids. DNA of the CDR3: TGTGCCAGCAGATATTCCTCGGGGTATGGCTACACCTTC. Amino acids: CASRYSSGYGYTF.